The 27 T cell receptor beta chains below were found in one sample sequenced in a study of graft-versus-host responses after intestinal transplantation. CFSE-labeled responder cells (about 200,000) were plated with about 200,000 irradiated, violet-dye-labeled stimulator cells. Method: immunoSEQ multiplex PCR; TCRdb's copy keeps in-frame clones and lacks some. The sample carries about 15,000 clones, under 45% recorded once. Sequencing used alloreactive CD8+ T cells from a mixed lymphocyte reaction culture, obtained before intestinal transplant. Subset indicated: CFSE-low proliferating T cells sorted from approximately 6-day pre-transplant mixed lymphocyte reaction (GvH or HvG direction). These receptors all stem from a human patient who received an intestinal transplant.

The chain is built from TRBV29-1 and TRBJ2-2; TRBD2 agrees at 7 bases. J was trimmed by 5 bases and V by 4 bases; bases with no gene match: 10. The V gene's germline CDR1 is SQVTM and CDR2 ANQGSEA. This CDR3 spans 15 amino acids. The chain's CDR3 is CSVVGGGRETGELFF. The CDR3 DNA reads TGCAGCGTTGTAGGTGGCGGGAGAGAGACCGGGGAGCTGTTTTTT.

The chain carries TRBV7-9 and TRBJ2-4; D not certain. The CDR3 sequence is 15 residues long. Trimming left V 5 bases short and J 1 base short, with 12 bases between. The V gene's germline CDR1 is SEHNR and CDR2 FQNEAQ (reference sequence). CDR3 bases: TGTGCCAGCAGCCGTCTACGCAGGGCCAAAAACATTCAGTACTTC. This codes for CASSRLRRAKNIQYF.

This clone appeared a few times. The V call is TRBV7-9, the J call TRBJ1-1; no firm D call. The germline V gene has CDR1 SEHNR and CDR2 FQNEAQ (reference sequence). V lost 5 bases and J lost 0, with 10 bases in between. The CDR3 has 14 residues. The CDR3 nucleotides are TGTGCCAGCAGCGAAACGCGGATGAACACTGAAGCTTTCTTT. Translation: CASSETRMNTEAFF.

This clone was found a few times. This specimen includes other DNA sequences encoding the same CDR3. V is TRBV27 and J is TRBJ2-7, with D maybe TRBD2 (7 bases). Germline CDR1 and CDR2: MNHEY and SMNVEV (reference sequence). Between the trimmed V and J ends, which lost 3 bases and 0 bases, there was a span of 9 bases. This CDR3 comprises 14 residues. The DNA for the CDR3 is TGTGCCAGCAGTTTTGGGGGGGCCTCCTACGAGCAGTACTTC. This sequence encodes CASSFGGASYEQYF.

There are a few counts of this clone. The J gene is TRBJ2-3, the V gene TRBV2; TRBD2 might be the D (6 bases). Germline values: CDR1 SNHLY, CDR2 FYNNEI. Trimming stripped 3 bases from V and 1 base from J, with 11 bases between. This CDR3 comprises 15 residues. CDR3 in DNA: TGTGCCAGCAGTGACCCAGCGGGCGGCACAGATACGCAGTATTTT. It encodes CASSDPAGGTDTQYF.

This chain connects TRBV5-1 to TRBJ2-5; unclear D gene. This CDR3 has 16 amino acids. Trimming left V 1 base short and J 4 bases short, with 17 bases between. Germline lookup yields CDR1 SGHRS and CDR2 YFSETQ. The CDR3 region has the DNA TGCGCCAGCAGCTTGCACCACCCACGGGTGATAGAGACCCAGTACTTC. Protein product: CASSLHHPRVIETQYF.

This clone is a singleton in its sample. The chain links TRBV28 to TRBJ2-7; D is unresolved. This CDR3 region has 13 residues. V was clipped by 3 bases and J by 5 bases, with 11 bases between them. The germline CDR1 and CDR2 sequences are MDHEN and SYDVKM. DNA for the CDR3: TGTGCCAGCAGTTTGCAAGGCCCCCACGAGCAGTACTTC. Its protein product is CASSLQGPHEQYF.

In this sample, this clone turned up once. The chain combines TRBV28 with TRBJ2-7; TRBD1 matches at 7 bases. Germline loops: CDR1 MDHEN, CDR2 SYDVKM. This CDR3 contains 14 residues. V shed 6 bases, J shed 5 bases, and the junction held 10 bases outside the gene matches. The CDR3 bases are TGTGCCAGCAGCCCCCCCACAGGGGTAAACGAGCAGTACTTC. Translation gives CASSPPTGVNEQYF.

Written as DNA, the CDR3 is TGTGCCAGCAGTTACGGGACAGGGTTCACTGAAGCTTTCTTT. Encoded protein: CASSYGTGFTEAFF. The chain joins TRBV6-9 to TRBJ1-1, with 9 bases matching TRBD1. Germline V gene lookup returns CDR1 MNHGY and CDR2 SVAAGI. The CDR3 length is 14 residues. V trimming: 3 bases; J trimming: 4 bases; junction bases outside the gene matches: 3.

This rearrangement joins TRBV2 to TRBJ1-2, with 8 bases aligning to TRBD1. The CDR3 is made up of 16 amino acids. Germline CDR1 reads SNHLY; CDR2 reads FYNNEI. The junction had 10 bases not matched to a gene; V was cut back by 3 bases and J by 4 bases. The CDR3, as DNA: TGTGCCAGCAGTGATATCAGGGGGCGCTTCATCTATGGCTACACCTTC. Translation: CASSDIRGRFIYGYTF.

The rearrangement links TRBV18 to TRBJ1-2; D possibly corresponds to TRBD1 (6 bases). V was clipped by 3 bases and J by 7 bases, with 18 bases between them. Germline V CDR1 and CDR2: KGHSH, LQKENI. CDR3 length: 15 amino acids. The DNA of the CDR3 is TGTGCCAGCTCACCGGGACAATGGGCGACAGCTGGCTACACCTTC. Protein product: CASSPGQWATAGYTF.

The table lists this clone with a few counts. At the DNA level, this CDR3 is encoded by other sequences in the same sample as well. The CDR3 here is CASSVGGGSGRGEQFF. The CDR3 DNA follows: TGTGCCAGCAGCGTAGGGGGTGGTAGCGGGAGGGGTGAGCAGTTCTTC. The chain has TRBV9 and TRBJ2-1, with 11 positions matching TRBD2. Trimming took 0 bases from V and 9 from J; bases not matched to a gene: 8. The CDR3 contains 16 residues. From germline, CDR1 is SGDLS and CDR2 YYNGEE.

The CDR3 spells CASSYFVGELFF. CDR3 DNA sequence: TGTGCCAGCAGTTACTTTGTCGGGGAGCTGTTTTTT. The V and J genes are TRBV6-5 and TRBJ2-2; D gene uncertain. Germline V gives CDR1 MNHEY, CDR2 SVGAGI. The CDR3 runs 12 residues. The V end was cut by 1 base, the J end by 7 bases, with 4 bases between.

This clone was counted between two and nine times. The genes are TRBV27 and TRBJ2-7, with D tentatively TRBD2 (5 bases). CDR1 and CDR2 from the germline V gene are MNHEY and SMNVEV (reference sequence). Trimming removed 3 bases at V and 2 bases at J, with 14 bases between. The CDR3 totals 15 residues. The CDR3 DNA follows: TGTGCCAGCAGTTTTGTTGGAGGCCCCACCTACGAGCAGTACTTC. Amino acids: CASSFVGGPTYEQYF.

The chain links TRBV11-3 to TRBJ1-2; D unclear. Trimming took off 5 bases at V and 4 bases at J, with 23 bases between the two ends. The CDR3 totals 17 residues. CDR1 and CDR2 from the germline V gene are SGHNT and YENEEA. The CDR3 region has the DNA TGTGCCAGCAGCGCTCTAACCTATCTCGGAAAGACCTATGGCTACACCTTC. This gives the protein CASSALTYLGKTYGYTF. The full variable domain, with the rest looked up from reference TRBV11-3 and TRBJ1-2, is EAGVVQSPRYKIIEKKQPVAFWCNPISGHNTLYWYLQNLGQGPELLIRYENEEAVDDSQLPKDRFSAERLKGVDSTLKIQPAELGDSAVYLCASSALTYLGKTYGYTFGSGTRLTVV.

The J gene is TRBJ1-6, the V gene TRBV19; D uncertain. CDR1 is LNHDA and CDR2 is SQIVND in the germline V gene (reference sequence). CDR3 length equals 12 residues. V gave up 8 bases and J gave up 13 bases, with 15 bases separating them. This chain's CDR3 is CASVTAAAPLHF. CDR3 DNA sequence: TGTGCCAGTGTCACGGCGGCCGCGCCCCTCCACTTT.

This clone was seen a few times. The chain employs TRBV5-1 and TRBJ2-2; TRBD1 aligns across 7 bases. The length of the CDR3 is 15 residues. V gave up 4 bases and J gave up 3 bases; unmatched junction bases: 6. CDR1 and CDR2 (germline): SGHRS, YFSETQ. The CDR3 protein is CASSLTGSDTGELFF. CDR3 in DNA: TGCGCCAGCAGCCTGACAGGGTCGGACACCGGGGAGCTGTTTTTT.

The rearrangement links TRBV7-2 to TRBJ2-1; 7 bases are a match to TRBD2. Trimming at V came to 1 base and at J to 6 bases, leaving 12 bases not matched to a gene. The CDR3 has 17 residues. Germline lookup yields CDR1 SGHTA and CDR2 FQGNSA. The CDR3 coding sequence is TGTGCCAGCAGCTTAGGTGAAACTACTAGCGCACTCAATGAGCAGTTCTTC. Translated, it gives CASSLGETTSALNEQFF.

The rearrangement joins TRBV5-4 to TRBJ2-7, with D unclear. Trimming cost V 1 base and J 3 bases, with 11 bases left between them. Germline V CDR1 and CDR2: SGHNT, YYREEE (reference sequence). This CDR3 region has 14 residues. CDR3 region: CASSLYASYYEQYF. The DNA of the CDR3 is TGTGCCAGCAGCTTGTATGCCAGTTACTACGAGCAGTACTTC. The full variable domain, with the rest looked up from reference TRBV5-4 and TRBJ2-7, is ETGVTQSPTHLIKTRGQQVTLRCSSQSGHNTVSWYQQALGQGPQFIFQYYREEENGRGNFPPRFSGLQFPNYSSELNVNALELDDSALYLCASSLYASYYEQYFGPGTRLTVT.

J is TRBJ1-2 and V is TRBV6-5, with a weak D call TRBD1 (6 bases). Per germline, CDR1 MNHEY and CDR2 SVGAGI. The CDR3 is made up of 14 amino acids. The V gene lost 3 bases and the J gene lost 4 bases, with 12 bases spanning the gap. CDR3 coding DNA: TGTGCCAGCAGTTATACAGGGTTTGCCTATGGCTACACCTTC. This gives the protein CASSYTGFAYGYTF.

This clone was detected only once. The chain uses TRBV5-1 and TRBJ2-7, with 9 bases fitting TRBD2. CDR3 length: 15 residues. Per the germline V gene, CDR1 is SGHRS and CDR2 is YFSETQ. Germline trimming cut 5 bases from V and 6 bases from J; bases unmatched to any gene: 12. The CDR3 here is CASSWNSGRWGEQYF. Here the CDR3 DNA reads TGCGCCAGCAGTTGGAATAGCGGGAGATGGGGCGAGCAGTACTTC. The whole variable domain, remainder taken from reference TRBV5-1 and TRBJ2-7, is KAGVTQTPRYLIKTRGQQVTLSCSPISGHRSVSWYQQTPGQGLQFLFEYFSETQRNKGNFPGRFSGRQFSNSRSEMNVSTLELGDSALYLCASSWNSGRWGEQYFGPGTRLTVT.

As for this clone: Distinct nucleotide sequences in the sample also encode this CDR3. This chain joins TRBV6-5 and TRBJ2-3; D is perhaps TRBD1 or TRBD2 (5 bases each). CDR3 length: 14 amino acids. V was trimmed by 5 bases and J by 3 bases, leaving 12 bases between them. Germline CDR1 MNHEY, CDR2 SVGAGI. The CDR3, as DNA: TGTGCCAGCAGTAGGCAGGGCGGGACAGATACGCAGTATTTT. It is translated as CASSRQGGTDTQYF.

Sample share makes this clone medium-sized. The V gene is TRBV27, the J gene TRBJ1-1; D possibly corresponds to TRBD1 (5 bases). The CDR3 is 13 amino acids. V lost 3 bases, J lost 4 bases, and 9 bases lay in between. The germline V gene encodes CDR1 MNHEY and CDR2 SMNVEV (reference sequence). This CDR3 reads CASSFGGTTEAFF. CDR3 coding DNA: TGTGCCAGCAGTTTTGGAGGGACCACTGAAGCTTTCTTT.

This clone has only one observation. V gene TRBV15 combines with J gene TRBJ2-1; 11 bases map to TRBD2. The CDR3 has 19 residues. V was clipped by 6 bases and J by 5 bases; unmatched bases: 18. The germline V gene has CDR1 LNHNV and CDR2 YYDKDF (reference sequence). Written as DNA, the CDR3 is TGTGCCACCAGGAACAACCCTGGGACTAGCGGAGGTCCCAACAATGAGCAGTTCTTC. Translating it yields CATRNNPGTSGGPNNEQFF.

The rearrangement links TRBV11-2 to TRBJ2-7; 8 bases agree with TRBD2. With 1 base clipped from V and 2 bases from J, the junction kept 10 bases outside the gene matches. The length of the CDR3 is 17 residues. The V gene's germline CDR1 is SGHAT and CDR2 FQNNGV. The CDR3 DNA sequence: TGTGCCAGCAGCTTAGGGGGACCAGCGGGAGTTACCTACGAGCAGTACTTC. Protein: CASSLGGPAGVTYEQYF.

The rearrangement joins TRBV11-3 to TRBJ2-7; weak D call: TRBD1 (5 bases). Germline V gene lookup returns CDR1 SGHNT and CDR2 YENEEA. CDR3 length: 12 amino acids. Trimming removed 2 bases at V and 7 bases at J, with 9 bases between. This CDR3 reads CASSLSDREQYF. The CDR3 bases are TGTGCCAGCAGCTTATCCGACAGAGAGCAGTACTTC. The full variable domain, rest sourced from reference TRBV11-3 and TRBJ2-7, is EAGVVQSPRYKIIEKKQPVAFWCNPISGHNTLYWYLQNLGQGPELLIRYENEEAVDDSQLPKDRFSAERLKGVDSTLKIQPAELGDSAVYLCASSLSDREQYFGPGTRLTVT.

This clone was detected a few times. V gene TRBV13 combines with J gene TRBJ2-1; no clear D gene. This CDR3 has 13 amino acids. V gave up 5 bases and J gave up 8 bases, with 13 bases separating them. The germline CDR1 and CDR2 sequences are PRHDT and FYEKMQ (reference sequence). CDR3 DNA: TGTGCCAGCAGCCTTCCTCCGTCCGATGAGCAGTTCTTC. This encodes CASSLPPSDEQFF.